Sequencing of this T cell receptor beta chain was carried out in a study of cytomegalovirus exposure and HLA in healthy donors. The primer mix had 60 Vbeta and 13 Jbeta primers. TCRdb keeps only in-frame clones here, not all; method: immunoSEQ multiplex PCR. The table lists under 200,000 clones, approximately 71% of them singletons. With respect to this clone: The antigen is not known.

The germline gives CDR1 SGHTA, CDR2 FQGNSA. The CDR3 contains 14 residues. Trimming shortened V by 4 bases and J by 2 bases, and 6 bases separated the two germline ends. The study's findings and limits: The productive fraction for most TCR beta V segments was about 87% or about 30% in an earlier analysis. Presence/absence analyses supposed approximately even sequencing depth among donors. A missense DCLRE1C variant was associated with V- and J-gene trimming of TCR beta chains in a later analysis, and an independent cohort replicated the association.

The clonotype originates from a male donor in good health and CMV-seronegative. The J gene is TRBJ2-6, the V gene TRBV7-2, with D perhaps matching TRBD1 (5 bases). The sequenced sample consisted of PBMCs. As DNA, the CDR3 is TGTGCCAGCAGCTCAGGGACTGGGGCCAACGTCCTGACTTTC. This encodes CASSSGTGANVLTF.